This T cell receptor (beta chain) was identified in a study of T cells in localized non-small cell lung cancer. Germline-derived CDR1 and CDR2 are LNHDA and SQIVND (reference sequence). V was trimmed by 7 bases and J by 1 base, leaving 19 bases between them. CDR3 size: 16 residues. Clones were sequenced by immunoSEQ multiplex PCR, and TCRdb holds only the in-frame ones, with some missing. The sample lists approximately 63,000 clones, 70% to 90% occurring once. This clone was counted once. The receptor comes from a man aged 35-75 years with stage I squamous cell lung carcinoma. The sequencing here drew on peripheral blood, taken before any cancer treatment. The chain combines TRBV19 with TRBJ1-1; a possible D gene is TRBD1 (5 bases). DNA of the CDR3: TGTGCCAGTACCCCTGGGGTGAGGGGCGGGAACACTGAAGCTTTCTTT. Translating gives CASTPGVRGGNTEAFF.